The rows below give T cell receptor beta chains drawn from one sample of a study of T cells in localized non-small cell lung cancer. Generated by immunoSEQ multiplex PCR, the TCRdb table keeps only in-frame clones and is missing some. The repertoire holds tens of thousands of clones, with around nine tenths as singletons. The source was peripheral blood, collected before any cancer treatment. These receptors were taken from a man aged 18 to 49 with stage I lung adenocarcinoma. The CDR3 runs from the conserved cysteine through the conserved F or W.

>TRBV15|TRBJ2-1
CATSTGLVTNEQFF
>TRBV5-1|TRBJ1-6
CASNGGTGDSPLHF
>TRBV9|TRBJ1-6
CASSQGQNSPLHF
>TRBV7-6|TRBJ2-7
CASSPGGVQGIYEQYF
>TRBV5-6|TRBJ1-6
CASSLRGSYNSPLHF
>TRBV7-9|TRBJ2-7
CASSRTTGLSYEQYF
>TRBV15|TRBJ1-2
CATTPNRGLTNYGYTF
>TRBV18|TRBJ1-5
CASSPGTGGSEPQHF
>TRBV9|TRBJ1-3
CASSVDPGNTIYF
>TRBV11-2|TRBJ2-3
CASSLVFGGRSAADTQYF
>TRBV6-5|TRBJ1-6
CATWDRYNSPLHF